This T cell receptor (beta chain) was retrieved from a study of shared clonotypes between healthy human individuals. Study-level points and caveats: Generation probabilities of non-shared clonotypes were lower (relative to those shared by all four donors). Between several donors, naive CD4 clonotypes were shared at a level of around 5.1%.

On this clone: The antigen remains undetermined.

CDR1 and CDR2 from the germline V gene are SNHLY and FYNNEI. V lost 4 bases and J lost 4; bases outside the gene matches: 8. The CDR3 runs 15 residues. The repertoire was sequenced with immunoSEQ multiplex PCR; TCRdb's copy has only in-frame clones and lacks some. The data show 1.5 million to 1.9 million clones, with approximately 98% seen just once and 0.4% to 0.45% held by the top ten. Sequenced: naive CD4+ T cells sorted from blood. Described subset: CD45RA+ positively selected. This receptor was taken from a man younger than 40 in good health. The chain joins TRBV2 to TRBJ2-3; 7 bases fit TRBD1. CDR3 region: CASSALDRDPDTQYF. DNA for the CDR3: TGTGCCAGCAGTGCGCTTGACAGGGACCCAGATACGCAGTATTTT.